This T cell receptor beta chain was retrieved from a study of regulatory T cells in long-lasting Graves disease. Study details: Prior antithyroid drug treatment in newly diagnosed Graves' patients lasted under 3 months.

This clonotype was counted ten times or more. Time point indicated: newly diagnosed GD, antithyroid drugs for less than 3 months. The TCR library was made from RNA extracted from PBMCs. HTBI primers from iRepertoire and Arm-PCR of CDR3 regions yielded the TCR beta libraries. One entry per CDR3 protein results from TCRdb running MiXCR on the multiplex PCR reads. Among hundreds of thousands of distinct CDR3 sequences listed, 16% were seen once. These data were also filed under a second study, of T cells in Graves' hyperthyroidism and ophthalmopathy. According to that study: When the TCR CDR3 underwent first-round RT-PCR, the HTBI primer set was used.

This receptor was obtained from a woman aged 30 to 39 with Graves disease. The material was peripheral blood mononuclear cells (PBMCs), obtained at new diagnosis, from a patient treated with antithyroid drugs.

CDR3 loop: CASTAITGKSTEAFF. The CDR3 nucleotides are TGTGCCAGCACAGCGATCACAGGGAAAAGCACTGAAGCTTTCTTT. The chain combines TRBV6-1 with TRBJ1-1, with D possibly matching TRBD1 (6 bases). CDR3 length: 15 amino acids. V lost 7 bases and J lost 4, with 19 bases in between. CDR1 and CDR2 (germline): MNHNS, SASEGT.